These T cell receptor beta chains were read from a single sample in a study of vaccination effects on CD4 cells after COVID-19. The protocol was immunoSEQ multiplex PCR, while the TCRdb copy is restricted to in-frame clones and leaves out a portion. The sample has about 8,900 clones; roughly 80% are singletons. These receptors have no identified antigens. The specimen comprised CD4+ T cells from PBMCs cultured without peptide, sampled after COVID-19 vaccination. These receptors were obtained from a human donor who received a COVID-19 vaccine. The CDR3 runs from the conserved cysteine through the conserved F or W. The D gene is left open where the match is weak. Size values are once, few and many counts, or a class for expanded clones, and some rows have none.

v_gene,d_gene,abundance,j_gene,CDR3aa,CDR3nt
TRBV7-9,-,-,TRBJ2-3,CASSPKPGTTTTDTQYF,TGTGCCAGCAGCCCAAAGCCCGGGACAACTACCACAGATACGCAGTATTTT
TRBV7-8,TRBD1,-,TRBJ1-2,CASSGDRDYGYTF,TGTGCCAGCAGCGGGGACAGGGACTATGGCTACACCTTC
TRBV27,TRBD2,-,TRBJ2-7,CASSWTSGSAYEQYF,TGTGCCAGCAGTTGGACTAGCGGTTCTGCCTACGAGCAGTACTTC
TRBV6-2/TRBV6-3,-,-,TRBJ2-7,CASSYSRVVEQYF,TGTGCCAGCAGTTACTCTAGGGTCGTCGAGCAGTACTTC
TRBV5-6,-,once,TRBJ1-3,CASSAGGGAAGNTIYF,TGTGCCAGCAGCGCTGGCGGCGGGGCAGCTGGAAACACCATATATTTT
TRBV7-2,-,-,TRBJ1-6,CASSRDLGYNSPLHF,TGTGCCAGCAGCCGCGACTTGGGATATAATTCACCCCTCCACTTT
TRBV6-5,TRBD1,few,TRBJ1-6,CASGTGWNSPLHF,TGTGCCAGCGGGACAGGATGGAATTCACCCCTCCACTTT
TRBV7-7,-,few,TRBJ1-2,CASSLVPWQPNNYGYTF,TGTGCTAGCAGCTTAGTCCCTTGGCAGCCGAATAACTATGGCTACACCTTC
TRBV3-1/TRBV3-2,-,-,TRBJ1-3,CASSQAGTGGNTIYF,TGTGCCAGCAGCCAAGCAGGAACTGGCGGAAACACCATATATTTT
TRBV18,TRBD1,-,TRBJ1-1,CASSQHRGQAEAFF,TGTGCCAGCTCCCAGCACAGGGGGCAAGCTGAAGCTTTCTTT
TRBV5-4,TRBD2,-,TRBJ2-1,CASIPPGLAGGSSYNEQFF,TGTGCCAGCATCCCGCCGGGACTAGCGGGGGGGAGCTCCTACAATGAGCAGTTCTTC
TRBV10-3,-,-,TRBJ1-5,CAISEGQRINQPQHF,TGTGCCATCAGTGAGGGTCAGAGGATCAATCAGCCCCAGCATTTT
TRBV28,TRBD1,-,TRBJ1-3,CASNTAGGFTGNTIYF,TGTGCCAGCAATACCGCAGGGGGCTTTACTGGAAACACCATATATTTT
TRBV5-4,-,-,TRBJ1-1,CASSSGRSAEAFF,TGTGCCAGCAGCTCCGGCAGGTCAGCTGAAGCTTTCTTT
TRBV5-1,TRBD1,-,TRBJ1-6,CASSFRMGQGDSPLHF,TGCGCCAGCAGCTTCCGCATGGGACAGGGGGATTCACCCCTCCACTTT
TRBV5-1,TRBD1,-,TRBJ2-7,CASSPDSDRPQYF,TGCGCCAGCAGCCCGGATTCGGACAGGCCCCAGTACTTC